This T cell receptor beta chain was identified in a study of blood T cells in healthy people across ages. Study-level background: About one barcoded TCR beta cDNA was captured per two T cells.

The germline V gene encodes CDR1 SGDLS and CDR2 YYNGEE. V gave up 0 bases and J gave up 5 bases, with 11 bases separating them. This CDR3 has 15 residues. Study-wide findings and caveats: A greater number of naive CD4+ cells and higher diversity distinguished long-lived donors from aged donors. Across the age range, TCR beta diversity per million T cells fell in a roughly linear way.

Alongside a J-beta primer mix, a sample-barcoded 5' primer served in a second PCR lasting roughly 6 to 12 cycles. Sequencing yielded, for each sample, at least 3 million paired-end reads carrying CDR3. TCRdb re-called the 5' RACE reads through MiXCR, storing one row per CDR3 protein. Of 450,000 to 700,000 distinct CDR3 sequences listed, approximately 25% are singletons. This clonotype has just a few counts. What it binds is not known. The receptor comes from a woman aged 70-85 years in good health. J is TRBJ2-2 and V is TRBV9; D is perhaps TRBD1 (6 bases). Source material: blood. CDR3: CASSVASQGTGELFF. The CDR3 bases are TGTGCCAGCAGCGTAGCTAGCCAGGGGACCGGGGAGCTGTTTTTT.